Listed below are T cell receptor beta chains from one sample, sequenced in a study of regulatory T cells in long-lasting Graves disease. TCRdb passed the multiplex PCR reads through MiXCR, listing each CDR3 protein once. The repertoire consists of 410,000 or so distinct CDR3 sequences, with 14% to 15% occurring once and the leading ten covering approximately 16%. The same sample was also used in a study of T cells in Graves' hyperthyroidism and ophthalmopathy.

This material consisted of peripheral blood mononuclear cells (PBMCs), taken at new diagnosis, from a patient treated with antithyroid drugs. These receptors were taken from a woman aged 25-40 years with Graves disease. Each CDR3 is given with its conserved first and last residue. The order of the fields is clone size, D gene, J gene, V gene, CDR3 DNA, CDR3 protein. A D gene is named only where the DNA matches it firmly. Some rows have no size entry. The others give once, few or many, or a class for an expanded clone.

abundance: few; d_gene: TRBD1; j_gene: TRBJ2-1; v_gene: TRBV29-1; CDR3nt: TGCAGCGTTGAGGGGGTGAGGGGACAGGGGGCGGGATTGGGCTATGAGCAGTTCTTC; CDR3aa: CSVEGVRGQGAGLGYEQFF
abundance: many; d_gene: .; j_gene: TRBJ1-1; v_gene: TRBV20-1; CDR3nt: TGCAGTGCTGGGGGAGGAAGGGGGGGCACTGAAGCTTTCTTT; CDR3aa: CSAGGGRGGTEAFF
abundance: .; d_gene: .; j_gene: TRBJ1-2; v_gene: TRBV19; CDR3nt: TGTGCCAGTAGTCGCGGTGGCAGCGCTGACTATGGCTACACCTTC; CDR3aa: CASSRGGSADYGYTF
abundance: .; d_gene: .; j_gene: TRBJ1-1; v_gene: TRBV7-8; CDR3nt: TGTGCCAGCAGCAGCAGGGCGGGCACTGAAGCTTTCTTT; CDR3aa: CASSSRAGTEAFF
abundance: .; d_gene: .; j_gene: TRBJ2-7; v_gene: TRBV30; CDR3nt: TGTACCTGGAGTGACCCCCAGGACAGCGGCTCCTACGAGCAGTACTTC; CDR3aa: CTWSDPQDSGSYEQYF
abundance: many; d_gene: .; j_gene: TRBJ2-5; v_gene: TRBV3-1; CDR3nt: TGTGCCAGCAGCATCCCTCCAGAGACCCAGTACTTC; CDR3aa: CASSIPPETQYF
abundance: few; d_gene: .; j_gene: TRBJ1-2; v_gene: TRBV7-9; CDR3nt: TGTGCCTGCAGCCCGTCGGAGGGGAGGCCTTCCTATGGCTACACCTTC; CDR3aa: CACSPSEGRPSYGYTF
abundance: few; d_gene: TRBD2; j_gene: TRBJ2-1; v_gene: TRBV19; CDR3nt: TGTGCCAGTAGTGTTTCTCCGGGACTACACAATGAGCAGTTCTTC; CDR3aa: CASSVSPGLHNEQFF
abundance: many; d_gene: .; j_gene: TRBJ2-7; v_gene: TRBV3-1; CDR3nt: TGTGCCAGCAGCCCGGGGCTCGTAGGCTACGAGCAGTACTTC; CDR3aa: CASSPGLVGYEQYF
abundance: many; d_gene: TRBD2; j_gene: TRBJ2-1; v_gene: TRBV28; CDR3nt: TGTGCCGTTCCCCCGTGGGGACTAGCACAAGACCTACAAAGTGAGCAGTTCTTC; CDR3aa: CAVPPWGLAQDLQSEQFF
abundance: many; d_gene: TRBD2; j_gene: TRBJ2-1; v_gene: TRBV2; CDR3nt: TGTGCCAGCAGTGAATTCCCTAGCGGGATGAATGAGCAGTTCTTC; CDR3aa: CASSEFPSGMNEQFF
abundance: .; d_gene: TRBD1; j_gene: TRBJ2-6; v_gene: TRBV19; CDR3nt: TGTGCCAGTACCCCTAACGCTCCGGGACAGGGGGCGCGAGGGGCCAACGTCCTGACTTTC; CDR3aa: CASTPNAPGQGARGANVLTF
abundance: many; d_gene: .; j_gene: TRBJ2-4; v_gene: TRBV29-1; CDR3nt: TGCAGCGGGAAGGAGGGTAAAAACATTCAGTACTTC; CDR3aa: CSGKEGKNIQYF
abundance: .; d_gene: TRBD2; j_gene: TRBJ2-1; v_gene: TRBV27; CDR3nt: TGTGCCAGCTCACTAGCGATTGCCTCCTACAATGAGCAGTTCTTC; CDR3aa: CASSLAIASYNEQFF
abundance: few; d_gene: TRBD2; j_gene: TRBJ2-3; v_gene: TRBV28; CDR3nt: TGTGCCAGCAGTTCCATCGGGACTAGAGATTATAGCACAGATACGCAGTATTTT; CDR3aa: CASSSIGTRDYSTDTQYF
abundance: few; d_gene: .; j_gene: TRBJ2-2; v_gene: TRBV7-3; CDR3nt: TGTGCCAGCAGCCCCGTGGGGGCCGGGGAGCTGTTTTTT; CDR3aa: CASSPVGAGELFF
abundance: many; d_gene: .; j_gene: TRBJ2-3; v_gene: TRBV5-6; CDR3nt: TGTGCCAGCAGCAGCAACCGGGAGAAAAGAGGTAGCACAGATACGCAGTATTTT; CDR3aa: CASSSNREKRGSTDTQYF
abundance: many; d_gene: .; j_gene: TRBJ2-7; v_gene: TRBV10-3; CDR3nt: TGTGCCATCAGTGAGGGTTCGGCGCGGGACTACGAGCAGTACTTC; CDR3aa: CAISEGSARDYEQYF
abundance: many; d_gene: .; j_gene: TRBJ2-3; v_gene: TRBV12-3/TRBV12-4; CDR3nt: TGTGCCAGCAGTCAATCGGCCGGCCGCACAGATACGCAGTATTTT; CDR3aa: CASSQSAGRTDTQYF
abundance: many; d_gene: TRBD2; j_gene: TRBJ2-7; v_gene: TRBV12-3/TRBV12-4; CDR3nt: TGTGCCAGTAGAATAGCGGGAGGGAGTAGGGAGCAGTACTTC; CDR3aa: CASRIAGGSREQYF
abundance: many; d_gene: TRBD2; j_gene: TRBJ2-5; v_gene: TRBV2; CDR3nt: TGTGCCAGCAGTGATGGCGGGGGGCGCCCCCAAGAGACCCAGTACTTC; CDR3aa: CASSDGGGRPQETQYF
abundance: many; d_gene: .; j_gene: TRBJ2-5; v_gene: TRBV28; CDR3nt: TGTGCCAGCAGCCCCCCACCCCAAGAGACCCAGTACTTC; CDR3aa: CASSPPPQETQYF
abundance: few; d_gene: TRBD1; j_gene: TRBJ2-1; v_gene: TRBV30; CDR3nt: TGTGCCTGGAGTGTATCCAGGGGGATCTCCTACAATGAGCAGTTCTTC; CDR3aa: CAWSVSRGISYNEQFF
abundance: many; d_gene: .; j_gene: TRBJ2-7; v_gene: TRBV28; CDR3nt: TGTGCCAGCAGTCCGGGAGGGACAGCGGGCTCCTACGAGCAGTACTTC; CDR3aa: CASSPGGTAGSYEQYF
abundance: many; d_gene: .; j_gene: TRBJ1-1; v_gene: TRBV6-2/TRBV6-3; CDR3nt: TGTGCCAGCAGTTTAGCTGGATGGACAAACCCTGAAGCTTTCTTT; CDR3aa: CASSLAGWTNPEAFF
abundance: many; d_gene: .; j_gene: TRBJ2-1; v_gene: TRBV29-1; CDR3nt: TGCAGCGTTGAGGGGGCAGGCCCGCTATCCTACAATGAGCAGTTCTTC; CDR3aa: CSVEGAGPLSYNEQFF
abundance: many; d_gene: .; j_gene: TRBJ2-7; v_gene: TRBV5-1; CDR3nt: TGCGCCAGCAGCAAATCCGGGACGGACCCGCCGTACGAGCAGTACTTC; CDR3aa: CASSKSGTDPPYEQYF
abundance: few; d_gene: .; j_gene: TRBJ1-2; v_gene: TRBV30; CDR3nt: TGTGCCTTAGGACAGTCCTACACCTTC; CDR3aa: CALGQSYTF
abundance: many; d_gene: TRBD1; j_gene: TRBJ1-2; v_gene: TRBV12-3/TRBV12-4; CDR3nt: TGTGCCAGCAGTTCTGGGACAGGGAAGGACGCTAACTATGGCTACACCTTC; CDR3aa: CASSSGTGKDANYGYTF
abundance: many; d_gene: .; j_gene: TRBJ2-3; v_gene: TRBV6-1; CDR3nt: TGTGCCAGCGGTCAGAAGGCTTATTCAGATACGCAGTATTTT; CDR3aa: CASGQKAYSDTQYF
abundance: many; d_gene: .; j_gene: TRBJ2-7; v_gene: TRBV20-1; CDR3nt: TGCAGTGCTAGAGCCCAGGGGCGGAACTCCTACGAGCAGTACTTC; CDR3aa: CSARAQGRNSYEQYF
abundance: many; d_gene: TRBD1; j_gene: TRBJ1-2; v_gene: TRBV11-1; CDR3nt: TGTGCCAGCAGCGCTACAGGGGGAGGATATGGCTACACCTTC; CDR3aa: CASSATGGGYGYTF
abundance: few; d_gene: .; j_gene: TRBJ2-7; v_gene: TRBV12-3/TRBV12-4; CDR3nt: TGTGCCAGCAGTTACGTTCCGCACACAGGAGGGGGCAACGAGCAGTACTTC; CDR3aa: CASSYVPHTGGGNEQYF
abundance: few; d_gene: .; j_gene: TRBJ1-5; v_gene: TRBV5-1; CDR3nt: TGTGCCAGCAGCTTGGGGCGGTATCAGCCCCAGCATTTT; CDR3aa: CASSLGRYQPQHF
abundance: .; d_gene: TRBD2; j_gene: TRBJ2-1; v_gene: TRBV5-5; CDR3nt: TGTGCCAGCCTAAGCGGGAGGACGACGGCCTACAATGAGCAGTTCTTC; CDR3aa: CASLSGRTTAYNEQFF
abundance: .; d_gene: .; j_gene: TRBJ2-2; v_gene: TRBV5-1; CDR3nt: TGCGCCAGCAGAGGGTCCGGGGAGCTGTTTTTT; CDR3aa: CASRGSGELFF
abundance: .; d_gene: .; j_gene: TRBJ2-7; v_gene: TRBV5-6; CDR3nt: TGTGCCAGCAGCTTGGCAAGCGGGTACTCCTACGAGCAGTACTTC; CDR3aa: CASSLASGYSYEQYF
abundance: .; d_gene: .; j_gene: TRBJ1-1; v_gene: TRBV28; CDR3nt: TGTGCCAGCAGTTTTGCCCAGGGGCGAACTGAAGCTTTCTTT; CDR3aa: CASSFAQGRTEAFF
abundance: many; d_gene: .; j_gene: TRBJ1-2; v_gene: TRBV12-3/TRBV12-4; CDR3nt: TGTGCCAGCGGGACGCTCTATGGCTACACCTTC; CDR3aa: CASGTLYGYTF
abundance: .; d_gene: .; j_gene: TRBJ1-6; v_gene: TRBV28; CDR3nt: TGTGCCAGCAGCGATACAAGAGGCGATAATTCACCCCTCCACTTT; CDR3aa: CASSDTRGDNSPLHF
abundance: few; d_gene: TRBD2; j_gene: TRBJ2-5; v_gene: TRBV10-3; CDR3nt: TGTGCCATCAGTGAACTAGCGGGCGCTCAAGAGACCCAGTACTTC; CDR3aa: CAISELAGAQETQYF
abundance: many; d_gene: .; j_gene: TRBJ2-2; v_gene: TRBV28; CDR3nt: TGTGCCAGCTGGGCTCGAGCGGGCGGGGAGCTGTTTTTT; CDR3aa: CASWARAGGELFF